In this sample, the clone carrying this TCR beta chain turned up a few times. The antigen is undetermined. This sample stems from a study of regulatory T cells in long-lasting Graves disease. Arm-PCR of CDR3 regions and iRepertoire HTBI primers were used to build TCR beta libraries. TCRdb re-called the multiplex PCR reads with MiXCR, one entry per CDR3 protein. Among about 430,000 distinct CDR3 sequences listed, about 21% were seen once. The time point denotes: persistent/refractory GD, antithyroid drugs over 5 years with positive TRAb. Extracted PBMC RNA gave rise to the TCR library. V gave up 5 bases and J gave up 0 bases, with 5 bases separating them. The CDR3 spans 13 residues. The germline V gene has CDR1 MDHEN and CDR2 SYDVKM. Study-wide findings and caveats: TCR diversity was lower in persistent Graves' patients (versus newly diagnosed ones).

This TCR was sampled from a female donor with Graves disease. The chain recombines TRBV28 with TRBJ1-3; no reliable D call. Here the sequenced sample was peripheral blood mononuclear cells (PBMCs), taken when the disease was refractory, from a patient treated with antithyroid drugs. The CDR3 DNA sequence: TGTGCCAGCAGTCCTCTCTCTGGAAACACCATATATTTT. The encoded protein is CASSPLSGNTIYF.